Below, one T cell receptor (beta chain) is given with its context. Its antigen is undetermined. The CDR3 runs 14 residues. Germline V gene data show CDR1 as PRHDT and CDR2 as FYEKMQ (reference sequence). Trimming took 3 bases from V and 1 from J, leaving 9 bases between them. The source of the sample is a study of graft-versus-host responses after intestinal transplantation. About the study: All recipients got anti-thymocyte globulin induction, then tacrolimus and steroids for approximately three years. General observations from the study: Recipient marrow held GvH clones, some first seen in ileum or blood. Peak levels of circulating GvH clones tracked with early post-transplant HvG declines.

Here immunoSEQ multiplex PCR was the method, and the copy in TCRdb shows in-frame clones only, minus some. The profile shows roughly 100,000 clones, 85% to 95% of them singletons. The chain recombines TRBV13 with TRBJ1-1; D gene uncertain. The sample in question was unstimulated CD8+ T cells sorted from spleen or lymph node cells, obtained before transplant. This clonotype was obtained from a human donor who was the organ donor for an intestinal transplant. In DNA, the CDR3 is TGTGCCAGCAGCTTTAGTGTGTCGAACACTGAAGCTTTCTTT. Translated, it gives CASSFSVSNTEAFF.